The 32 T cell receptor beta chains below were found in one sample sequenced in a study of T-cell reconstitution after alpha-beta-depleted transplantation in children. As it was prepared, the TCRbeta library received unique molecular identifiers. MiXCR, applied by TCRdb to the PCR reads, yields one record per CDR3 protein. The sample consists of some 50,000 distinct CDR3 sequences, about 10% of them appearing once. Sample: PBMCs, mostly from graft donor cells, taken 60 days after TCRalphabeta/CD19-depleted stem cell transplant. These receptor sequences come from a male patient aged 2 to 9 who had a stem cell transplant for chronic granulomatous disease, so the T cells may come from the graft donor.

This clonotype occurred many times. The chain employs TRBV3-1 and TRBJ2-7; D perhaps matches TRBD1 (9 bases). Germline V gene lookup returns CDR1 LGHDT and CDR2 YNNKEL (reference sequence). This CDR3 is 15 amino acids long. V was trimmed by 3 bases and J by 2 bases, leaving 14 bases between them. CDR3 nucleotide sequence: TGTGCCAGCAGCCAGGGACAGGGACTAGCCTACGAGCAGTACTTC. Its protein product is CASSQGQGLAYEQYF.

In this sample, this clonotype turned up many times. The chain is built from TRBV9 and TRBJ2-7; 7 nucleotides match TRBD2. This CDR3 is built from 15 residues. Germline lookup yields CDR1 SGDLS and CDR2 YYNGEE. J gave up 4 bases and V 0 bases, and 7 bases lay outside the gene matches. CDR3 nucleotide sequence: TGTGCCAGCAGCGTAGGAAGCTGGGGGGGATACGAGCAGTACTTC. Protein sequence: CASSVGSWGGYEQYF.

This clonotype was detected many times. The chain employs TRBV10-3 and TRBJ2-3, with TRBD2 as a possible D gene (5 bases). The CDR3 has 14 residues. V was shortened by 2 bases and J by 1 base, with 7 bases between the two germline ends. The germline CDR1 and CDR2 sequences are ENHRY and SYGVKD. The CDR3 is CAISERRGTDTQYF. The CDR3 DNA sequence: TGTGCCATCAGTGAGAGGCGGGGCACAGATACGCAGTATTTT.

This clonotype was picked up many times. The chain couples TRBV7-2 to TRBJ2-1, with a possible D match to TRBD1 (5 bases). Deletions cut 1 base from V and 4 bases from J, with 11 bases between. Germline V gene sequence: CDR1 SGHTA, CDR2 FQGNSA. The CDR3 sequence is 15 residues long. In DNA form, the CDR3 reads TGTGCCAGCAGCTTAGGGCAGGGAAGGTACAATGAGCAGTTCTTC. Translation gives CASSLGQGRYNEQFF.

This clonotype was seen ten or more times. This chain joins TRBV21-1 and TRBJ2-7; the table gives TRBD1 as D, unverified against the DNA. TRBV21-1 is flagged as a pseudogene. CDR3 length equals 16 residues. The CDR3 reads CASSKSRAGISYEQYF. The CDR3 region has the DNA TGTGCCAGCAGCAAAAGTAGGGCAGGGATTTCCTACGAGCAGTACTTC.

This clonotype appeared a few times. The chain is built from TRBV6-1 and TRBJ1-1; 7 bases align to TRBD1. The germline V gene encodes CDR1 MNHNS and CDR2 SASEGT. V was pared by 6 bases and J by 5 bases, with 6 bases of the junction left unmatched. This CDR3 spans 13 amino acids. CDR3 DNA: TGTGCCAGCAGGGTTACAGGGGAAACTGAAGCTTTCTTT. It translates to CASRVTGETEAFF.

In its sample, this clonotype was seen many times. This chain joins TRBV12-3 or TRBV12-4 and TRBJ1-6, with 10 bases aligning to TRBD1. V gave up 2 bases and J gave up 9 bases; unmatched junction bases: 7. The CDR3 has 16 amino acids. The CDR3 here is CASSLMMGQGSSPLHF. In nucleotides, the CDR3 is TGTGCCAGCAGTTTAATGATGGGACAGGGGAGTTCACCCCTCCACTTT.

In its sample, this clonotype was seen a few times. The chain is built from TRBV6-2 or TRBV6-3 and TRBJ2-7, with TRBD2 identical over 7 bases. Germline CDR1 and CDR2: MNHEY and SVGEGT. The CDR3 sequence is 17 residues long. Trimming at V came to 0 bases and at J to 3 bases, leaving 11 bases not matched to a gene. The CDR3 sequence is CASSYSADSPGGYEQYF. The CDR3 DNA sequence: TGTGCCAGCAGTTACTCGGCCGACAGCCCGGGAGGCTACGAGCAGTACTTC.

The V and J genes are TRBV7-2 and TRBJ2-3, with D uncertain. From germline, CDR1 is SGHTA and CDR2 FQGNSA. V lost 7 bases to trimming and J lost 6 bases, with 14 bases between them. The CDR3 spans 13 residues. The CDR3 nucleotides are TGTGCCAGCAAAGGTCGGGCGACGGATACGCAGTATTTT. It encodes CASKGRATDTQYF.

Notes on this clonotype: One end of the junction is discordant with germline, which a read error may explain. The chain joins TRBV29-1 to TRBJ2-3; TRBD2 is a possible D gene (7 bases). Germline V lookup: CDR1 SQVTM, CDR2 ANQGSEA. This CDR3 has 14 amino acids. The CDR3: CSGGGGGGTDTRYF. In nucleotides, the CDR3 is TGCAGCGGTGGCGGGGGCGGTGGCACAGATACGCGGTATTTT.

This clonotype was observed at least ten times. This chain connects TRBV12-3 or TRBV12-4 to TRBJ2-7, with 7 bases fitting TRBD1. Trimming removed 8 bases from V and 4 bases from J; junction bases left unmatched: 5. The CDR3 has 12 residues. The CDR3 nucleotides read TGTGCCAGCCGCCAGGGGGTGTACGAGCAGTACTTC. It encodes CASRQGVYEQYF.

CDR3 in DNA: TGCGCCAGCAGCCAAGACAAGGCAGGGGGGAACACCGGGGAGCTGTTTTTT. Translated: CASSQDKAGGNTGELFF. The J gene is TRBJ2-2, the V gene TRBV4-3; 7 bases match TRBD1. The CDR3 has 17 amino acids. The V segment lost 0 bases and the J segment 1 base; nucleotides outside the gene matches: 5. CDR1 and CDR2 from the germline V gene are LGHNA and YSLEER.

This chain links TRBV6-7 with TRBJ2-2; D not certain. TRBV6-7 is an ORF for which the function is uncertain. V gave up 0 bases and J gave up 6 bases, with 8 bases separating them. This CDR3 has 14 residues. CDR3 DNA: TGTGCCAGCAGTTACTCGATTTATTCCGGGGAGCTGTTTTTT. Its translation is CASSYSIYSGELFF.

The V call is TRBV12-3 or TRBV12-4, the J call TRBJ1-5; D possibly corresponds to TRBD1 (6 bases). V was trimmed by 3 bases and J by 7 bases, leaving 10 bases between them. CDR3 size: 13 residues. DNA for the CDR3: TGTGCCAGCAGTTTCTCTGACAGGCAGCCCCAGCATTTT. Translated, it gives CASSFSDRQPQHF.

By its share, this clonotype is medium-sized. V gene TRBV28 combines with J gene TRBJ2-5; 8 bases are shared with TRBD1. Germline V gives CDR1 MDHEN, CDR2 SYDVKM. V gave up 5 bases and J gave up 1 base; unmatched junction bases: 9. The CDR3 runs to 16 residues. In DNA form, the CDR3 reads TGTGCCAGCAGTCCAGACAGGGGAGAAACCCAAGAGACCCAGTACTTC. Protein product: CASSPDRGETQETQYF.

This clonotype appeared many times. V and J are TRBV20-1 and TRBJ2-2; 10 bases are shared with TRBD1. After removal of 5 bases from V and 5 bases from J, the junction contained 5 bases not matched to a gene. The length of the CDR3 is 14 residues. CDR1 and CDR2 from the germline V gene are DFQATT and SNEGSKA (reference sequence). The CDR3 loop reads CSAPTGGFTGELFF. The DNA for the CDR3 is TGCAGTGCTCCGACAGGGGGCTTTACCGGGGAGCTGTTTTTT.

This clonotype was seen only a few times. The chain has TRBV30 and TRBJ2-1; tentative D call: TRBD2 (6 bases). Germline values: CDR1 GTSNPN, CDR2 SVGIG (reference sequence). The CDR3 spans 13 residues. The ends were cut back, 6 bases at V and 4 bases at J, with 13 bases in the middle. CDR3 DNA sequence: TGTGCCTGCGGGCGGGACTTGTACAATGAGCAGTTCTTC. This gives the protein CACGRDLYNEQFF.

The chain is built from TRBV6-1 and TRBJ2-3; 11 positions agree with TRBD1. From germline, CDR1 is MNHNS and CDR2 SASEGT. The CDR3 extends over 14 amino acids. Trimming took 3 bases from V and 4 from J; bases not matched to a gene: 0. The CDR3 sequence: CASSEGQGADTQYF. The CDR3 DNA reads as TGTGCCAGCAGTGAGGGACAGGGGGCAGATACGCAGTATTTT.

This clonotype was detected many times. The V and J genes are TRBV7-2 and TRBJ2-7; unclear D gene. The V gene's germline CDR1 is SGHTA and CDR2 FQGNSA. CDR3 length: 16 residues. Trimming took off 1 base at V and 1 base at J, with 14 bases between the two ends. The CDR3 spells CASSLEASRISYEQYF. The CDR3 coding sequence is TGTGCCAGCAGCTTAGAAGCCAGCCGGATTTCCTACGAGCAGTACTTC. Drawing the rest from reference TRBV7-2 and TRBJ2-7, the complete variable domain is GAGVSQSPSNKVTEKGKDVELRCDPISGHTALYWYRQSLGQGLEFLIYFQGNSAPDKSGLPSDRFSAERTGGSVSTLTIQRTQQEDSAVYLCASSLEASRISYEQYFGPGTRLTVT.

This clonotype was observed many times. The V call is TRBV7-9, the J call TRBJ2-5, with TRBD2 matching over 13 bases. CDR3 length: 16 amino acids. Unmatched junction bases numbered 7, after V lost 5 bases and J lost 4 bases. CDR1 and CDR2 (germline): SEHNR, FQNEAQ (reference sequence). This CDR3 reads CASSLRTSGRTETQYF. As DNA, the CDR3 is TGTGCCAGCAGCCTTCGGACTAGCGGGAGAACAGAGACCCAGTACTTC.

Details on this clonotype: This may arise from a read error, as a much more abundant clone is one base away. V usage is TRBV13 and J usage is TRBJ1-6; no reliable D call. This CDR3 contains 12 residues. Germline V gene data show CDR1 as PRHDT and CDR2 as FYEKMQ (reference sequence). CDR3 in amino acids: CTSSLAYSPLHF. CDR3 DNA: TGTACCAGCAGTTTGGCCTATTCACCCCTCCACTTT.

At least ten counts were recorded for this clonotype. This rearrangement joins TRBV29-1 to TRBJ2-2; 11 bases fit TRBD2. With 7 bases clipped from V and 7 bases from J, the junction kept 8 bases outside the gene matches. The CDR3 is 14 amino acids. Germline CDR1 reads SQVTM; CDR2 reads ANQGSEA. The DNA of the CDR3 is TGCAGCGCCAAAACTAGCGGGAGCCACGGGGAGCTGTTTTTT. This translates into CSAKTSGSHGELFF.

This clonotype has a count of ten or more. As DNA, the CDR3 is TGTGCCAGCAGTTTATCGGCCGGCTCCTACAATGAGCAGTTCTTC. Its protein is CASSLSAGSYNEQFF. The gene calls are TRBV27 and TRBJ2-1, with D unclear. Trimming pared 0 bases from V and 0 bases from J, leaving 6 bases between. CDR3 length: 15 amino acids. Germline CDR1 and CDR2: MNHEY and SMNVEV (reference sequence).

This clonotype has a count of ten or more. The V and J genes are TRBV6-4 and TRBJ2-1, with 8 bases identical to TRBD1. V was pared by 11 bases and J by 7 bases, with 4 bases of the junction left unmatched. This CDR3 spans 11 amino acids. Germline V gives CDR1 MRHNA, CDR2 SNTAGT. DNA of the CDR3: TGTGCCGGTACAGGGGGGAATGAGCAGTTCTTC. This sequence encodes CAGTGGNEQFF.

In this sample, this clonotype turned up many times. This sequence joins TRBV10-3 and TRBJ2-1; D possibly corresponds to TRBD2 (6 bases). Per the germline V gene, CDR1 is ENHRY and CDR2 is SYGVKD. The V end lost 3 bases, the J end lost 7 bases, and 22 bases lay between the germline ends. CDR3 length: 17 amino acids. Here the CDR3 reads CAISDGVGGMGTNEQFF. For the CDR3, the DNA is TGTGCCATCAGTGACGGTGTCGGCGGGATGGGAACAAATGAGCAGTTCTTC.

At least ten counts were recorded for this clonotype. As DNA, the CDR3 is TGTGCCAGCAGCGGCGGGAGGACTAGCGGGAGATATACGCAGTATTTT. Translated: CASSGGRTSGRYTQYF. J is TRBJ2-3 and V is TRBV6-1, with 13 bases that match TRBD2. The CDR3 runs to 16 residues. Germline V gene sequence: CDR1 MNHNS, CDR2 SASEGT. V was pared by 6 bases and J by 7 bases, with 10 bases of the junction left unmatched.

V usage is TRBV30 and J usage is TRBJ1-2; D possibly corresponds to TRBD1 (5 bases). Germline CDR1 and CDR2: GTSNPN and SVGIG (reference sequence). The CDR3 sequence is 13 residues long. Deletions cut 5 bases from V and 4 bases from J, with 14 bases between. CDR3 bases: TGTGCCTGGGACCGACTGGGGCCCTATGGCTACACCTTC. It specifies CAWDRLGPYGYTF.

This clonotype was detected many times. Relative to the germline gene, one junction end is altered; a read error may explain this. The J gene is TRBJ2-1, the V gene TRBV11-2, with 7 bases matching TRBD2. Germline CDR1 and CDR2: SGHAT and FQNNGV. The CDR3 has 19 amino acids. In nucleotides, the CDR3 is TGTGCCAGCAGCCTAGAGGCGGGAGCCTTTTCGCCTACCTACAATGAGCAGTTCTTC. It yields the protein CASSLEAGAFSPTYNEQFF.

The V gene is TRBV7-6, the J gene TRBJ2-3; 9 nucleotides align to TRBD2. This CDR3 has 17 residues. Germline V lookup: CDR1 SGHVS, CDR2 FNYEAQ. Germline trimming cut 5 bases from V and 2 bases from J; bases unmatched to any gene: 11. Written as DNA, the CDR3 is TGTGCCAGCAGCCCCCAGACTAGCGGAGCCTACACAGATACGCAGTATTTT. Residues: CASSPQTSGAYTDTQYF.

The chain has TRBV18 and TRBJ2-7; the D gene is possibly TRBD1 (6 bases). Trimming removed 0 bases at V and 2 bases at J, with 11 bases between. Germline V CDR1 and CDR2: KGHSH, LQKENI. The CDR3 spans 15 residues. The CDR3 coding sequence is TGTGCCAGCTCACCACCCCACAGGGCCACCTACGAGCAGTACTTC. Residues: CASSPPHRATYEQYF.

Sample share makes this clonotype medium-sized. The V gene is TRBV5-1, the J gene TRBJ2-7; no clear D. There are 13 residues in the CDR3. Germline assignment: CDR1 SGHRS and CDR2 YFSETQ. V lost 0 bases and J 4 bases, leaving 8 bases between the germline ends. The CDR3 protein is CASSLEGRYEQYF. The CDR3 nucleotides are TGCGCCAGCAGCTTGGAAGGGCGATACGAGCAGTACTTC.

This clonotype was counted at least ten times. V gene TRBV6-5 combines with J gene TRBJ1-2; 8 bases agree with TRBD1. Looked up from germline, CDR1 is MNHEY and CDR2 is SVGAGI. Losses at the gene ends were 2 bases for V and 4 bases for J; bases not matched to a gene: 6. The CDR3 runs 15 residues. As DNA, the CDR3 is TGTGCCAGCAGTTACGGGGACAGGAACGCCTATGGCTACACCTTC. Its translation: CASSYGDRNAYGYTF.